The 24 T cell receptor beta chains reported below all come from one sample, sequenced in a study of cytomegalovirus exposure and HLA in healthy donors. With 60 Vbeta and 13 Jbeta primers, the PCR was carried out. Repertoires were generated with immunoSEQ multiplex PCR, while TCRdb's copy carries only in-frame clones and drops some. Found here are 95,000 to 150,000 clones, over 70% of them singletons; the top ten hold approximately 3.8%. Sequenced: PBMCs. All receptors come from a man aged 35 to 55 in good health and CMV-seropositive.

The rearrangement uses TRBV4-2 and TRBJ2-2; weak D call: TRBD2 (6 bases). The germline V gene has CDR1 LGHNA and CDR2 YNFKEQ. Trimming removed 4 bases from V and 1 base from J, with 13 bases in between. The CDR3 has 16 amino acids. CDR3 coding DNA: TGTGCCAGCAGCCCCCCGCGGGGTAGGAACACCGGGGAGCTGTTTTTT. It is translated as CASSPPRGRNTGELFF.

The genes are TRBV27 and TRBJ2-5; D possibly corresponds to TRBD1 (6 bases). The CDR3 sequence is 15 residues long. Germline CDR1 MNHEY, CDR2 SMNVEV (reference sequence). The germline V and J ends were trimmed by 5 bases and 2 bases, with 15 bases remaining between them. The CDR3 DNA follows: TGTGCCAGCAGTATGAATGGACAGAATCAAGAGACCCAGTACTTC. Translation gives CASSMNGQNQETQYF.

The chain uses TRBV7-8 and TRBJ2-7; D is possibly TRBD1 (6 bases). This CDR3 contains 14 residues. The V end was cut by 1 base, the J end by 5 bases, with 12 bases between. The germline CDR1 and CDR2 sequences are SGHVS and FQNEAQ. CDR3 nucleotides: TGTGCCAGCAGCTTAGGAAACAGGGCGGACGAGCAGTACTTC. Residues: CASSLGNRADEQYF.

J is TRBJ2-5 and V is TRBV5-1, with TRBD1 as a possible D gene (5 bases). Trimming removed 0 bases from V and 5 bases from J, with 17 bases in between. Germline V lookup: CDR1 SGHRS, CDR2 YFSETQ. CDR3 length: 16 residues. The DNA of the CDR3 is TGCGCCAGCAGCTTGGATAGGGGTCGATTGTCGGAGACCCAGTACTTC. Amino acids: CASSLDRGRLSETQYF.

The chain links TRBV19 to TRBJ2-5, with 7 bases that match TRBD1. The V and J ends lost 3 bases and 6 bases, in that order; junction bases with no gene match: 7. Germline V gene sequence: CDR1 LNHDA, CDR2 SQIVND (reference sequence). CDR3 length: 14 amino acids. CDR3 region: CASSIGQDRKTQYF. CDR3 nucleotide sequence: TGTGCCAGTAGTATCGGACAGGATAGGAAGACCCAGTACTTC.

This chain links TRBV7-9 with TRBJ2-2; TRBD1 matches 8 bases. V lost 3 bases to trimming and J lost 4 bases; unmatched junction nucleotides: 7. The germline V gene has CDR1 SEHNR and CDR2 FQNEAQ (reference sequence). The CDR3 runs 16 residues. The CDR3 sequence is CASSFRTGTRTGELFF. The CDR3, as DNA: TGTGCCAGCAGCTTTCGGACAGGGACGCGCACCGGGGAGCTGTTTTTT.

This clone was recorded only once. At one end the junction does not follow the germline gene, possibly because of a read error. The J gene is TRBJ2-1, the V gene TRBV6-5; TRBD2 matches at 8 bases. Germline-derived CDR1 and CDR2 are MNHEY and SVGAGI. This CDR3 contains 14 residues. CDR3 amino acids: CASSATGLVSERIF. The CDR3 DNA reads TGTGCCAGCAGTGCGACGGGACTAGTATCGGAGCGGATCTTC.

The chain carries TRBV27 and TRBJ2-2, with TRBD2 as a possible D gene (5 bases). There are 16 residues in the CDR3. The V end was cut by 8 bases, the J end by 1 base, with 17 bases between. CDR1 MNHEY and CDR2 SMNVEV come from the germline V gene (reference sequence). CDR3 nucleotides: TGTGCCAGCTTAAGAGTGGCGGGTCGGAACACCGGGGAGCTGTTTTTT. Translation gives CASLRVAGRNTGELFF.

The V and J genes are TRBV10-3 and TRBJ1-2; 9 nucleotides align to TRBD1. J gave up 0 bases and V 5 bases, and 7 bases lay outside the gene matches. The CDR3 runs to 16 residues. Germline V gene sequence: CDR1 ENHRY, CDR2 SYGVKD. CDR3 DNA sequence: TGTGCCATCAGTCCGGGACAGGGAAAATCTAACTATGGCTACACCTTC. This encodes CAISPGQGKSNYGYTF.

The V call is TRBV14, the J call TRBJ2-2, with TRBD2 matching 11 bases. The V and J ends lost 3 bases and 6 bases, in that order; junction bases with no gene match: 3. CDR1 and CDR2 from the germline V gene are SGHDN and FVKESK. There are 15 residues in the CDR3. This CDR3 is CASSQTSGIAGELFF. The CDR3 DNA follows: TGTGCCAGCAGCCAGACTAGCGGGATTGCCGGGGAGCTGTTTTTT.

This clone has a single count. DNA of the CDR3: TGTGCCAGCAGTGACCCAGGTCGCACAGATACGCAGTATTTT. Protein sequence: CASSDPGRTDTQYF. The chain has TRBV6-4 and TRBJ2-3, with D unclear. The germline V gene has CDR1 MRHNA and CDR2 SNTAGT. The CDR3 totals 14 residues. V shed 2 bases and J shed 1 base, with 7 bases lying between them.

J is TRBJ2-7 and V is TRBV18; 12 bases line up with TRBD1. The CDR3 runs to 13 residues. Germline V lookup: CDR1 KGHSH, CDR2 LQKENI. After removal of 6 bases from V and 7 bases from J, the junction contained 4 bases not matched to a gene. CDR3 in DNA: TGTGCCAGCTCTCCGGGACAGGGGGCAGAGCAGTACTTC. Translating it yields CASSPGQGAEQYF.

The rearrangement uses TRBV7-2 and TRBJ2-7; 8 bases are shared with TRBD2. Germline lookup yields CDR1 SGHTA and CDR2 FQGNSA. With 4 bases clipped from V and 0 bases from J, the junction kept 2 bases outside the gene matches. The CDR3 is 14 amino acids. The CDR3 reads CASSYSGDSYEQYF. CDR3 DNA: TGTGCCAGCAGCTATAGCGGGGACTCCTACGAGCAGTACTTC.

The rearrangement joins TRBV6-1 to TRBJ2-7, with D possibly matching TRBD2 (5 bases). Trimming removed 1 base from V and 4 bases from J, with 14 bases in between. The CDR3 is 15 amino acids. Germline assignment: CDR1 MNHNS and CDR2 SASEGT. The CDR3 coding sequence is TGTGCCAGCAGTGAAGGTTCAGCGGAGATATACGAGCAGTACTTC. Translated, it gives CASSEGSAEIYEQYF.

The CDR3 DNA reads as TGTGCCAGCAGCTTAATTTTGGGGGGTCGGAATGAGCAGTTCTTC. This codes for CASSLILGGRNEQFF. The chain employs TRBV7-2 and TRBJ2-1; a possible D gene is TRBD2 (6 bases). Trimming removed 2 bases from V and 7 bases from J, with 15 bases in between. This CDR3 has 15 residues. Germline V lookup: CDR1 SGHTA, CDR2 FQGNSA.

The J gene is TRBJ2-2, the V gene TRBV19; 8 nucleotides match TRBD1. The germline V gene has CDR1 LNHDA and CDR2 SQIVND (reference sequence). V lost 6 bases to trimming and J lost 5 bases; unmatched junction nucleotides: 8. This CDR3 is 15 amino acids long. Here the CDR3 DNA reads TGTGCCAGTAGCGACAGGGGCCTTTTGACCGGGGAGCTGTTTTTT. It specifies CASSDRGLLTGELFF.

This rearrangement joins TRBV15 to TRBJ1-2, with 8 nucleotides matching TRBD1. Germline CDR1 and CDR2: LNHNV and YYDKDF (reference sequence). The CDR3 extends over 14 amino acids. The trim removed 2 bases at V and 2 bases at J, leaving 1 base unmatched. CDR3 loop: CATSRQGANYGYTF. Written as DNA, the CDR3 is TGTGCCACCAGCAGACAGGGGGCGAACTATGGCTACACCTTC.

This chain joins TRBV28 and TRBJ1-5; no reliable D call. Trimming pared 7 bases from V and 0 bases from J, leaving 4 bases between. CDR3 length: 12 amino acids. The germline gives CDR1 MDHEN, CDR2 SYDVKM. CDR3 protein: CASINSNQPQHF. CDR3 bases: TGTGCCAGCATTAATAGCAATCAGCCCCAGCATTTT.

CDR3 residues: CASSFSSGTYEQYF. CDR3 in DNA: TGCGCCAGCAGCTTTTCTAGCGGGACATACGAGCAGTACTTC. V gene TRBV5-1 combines with J gene TRBJ2-7, with 9 positions matching TRBD2. CDR3 length: 14 residues. V gave up 2 bases and J gave up 4 bases; unmatched junction bases: 4. CDR1 is SGHRS and CDR2 is YFSETQ in the germline V gene.

CDR3 amino acids: CASSLASGTLHVGELFF. CDR3 sequence (DNA): TGTGCCAGCAGCTTGGCTAGCGGGACGCTGCACGTCGGGGAGCTGTTTTTT. The chain carries TRBV5-6 and TRBJ2-2; 9 nucleotides match TRBD2. Germline CDR1 reads SGHDT; CDR2 reads YYEEEE. This CDR3 region has 17 residues. V shed 0 bases and J 7 bases; nucleotides not matched to a gene: 10.

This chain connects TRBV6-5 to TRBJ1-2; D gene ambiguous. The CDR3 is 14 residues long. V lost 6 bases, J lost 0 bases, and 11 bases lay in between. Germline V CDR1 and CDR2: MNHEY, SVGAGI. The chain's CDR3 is CASRPSGSNYGYTF. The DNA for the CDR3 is TGTGCCAGCAGACCCTCGGGATCTAACTATGGCTACACCTTC.

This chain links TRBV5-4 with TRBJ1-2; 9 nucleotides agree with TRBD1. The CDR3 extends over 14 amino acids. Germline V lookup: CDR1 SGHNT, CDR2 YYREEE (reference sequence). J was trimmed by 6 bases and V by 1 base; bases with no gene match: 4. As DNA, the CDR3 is TGTGCCAGCAGCTTGACAGGGGGCGTGAATGGCTACACCTTC. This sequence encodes CASSLTGGVNGYTF.

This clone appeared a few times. The chain's CDR3 is CASSQGWGDSSYEQYF. CDR3 DNA sequence: TGCGCCAGCAGCCAAGGCTGGGGGGACAGCAGCTACGAGCAGTACTTC. This sequence joins TRBV4-3 and TRBJ2-7, with D tentatively TRBD1 (7 bases). The CDR3 has 16 residues. V lost 1 base to trimming and J lost 3 bases, with 16 bases between them. Per germline, CDR1 LGHNA and CDR2 YSLEER.

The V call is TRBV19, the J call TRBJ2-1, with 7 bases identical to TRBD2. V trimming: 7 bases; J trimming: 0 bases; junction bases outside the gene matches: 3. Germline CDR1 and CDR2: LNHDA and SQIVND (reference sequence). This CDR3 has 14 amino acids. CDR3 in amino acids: CASKGGSSYNEQFF. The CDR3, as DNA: TGTGCCAGTAAGGGCGGGAGCTCCTACAATGAGCAGTTCTTC.